This section outlines one TCR beta chain sequence together with its context. The target antigen is unknown. The PCR ran on 60 Vbeta and 13 Jbeta primers. Assay used: immunoSEQ multiplex PCR; TCRdb lists only in-frame clones, some missing. The top ten hold 5.5% to 7.5% of the sample, which has 150,000 to 200,000 clones, 75% to 90% seen once. The sample belongs to a study of cytomegalovirus exposure and HLA in healthy donors. Study results and limitations: The study recorded 164 TCR beta chains that were cytomegalovirus-associated. A later analysis showed TCR association rates differing by HLA locus, peaking at DRB1 and lowest at HLA-C. In vitro testing confirmed three CMV-associated chains as specific for CMV antigens. Later analysis identified several of the most significant clusters that appeared linked to common viral pathogens.

Germline assignment: CDR1 SGHKS and CDR2 YYEKEE (reference sequence). This CDR3 comprises 15 residues. Trimming took off 3 bases at V and 0 bases at J, with 13 bases between the two ends. This receptor was obtained from a woman aged 50 to 60 in good health and CMV-seropositive. J is TRBJ2-7 and V is TRBV5-5; perhaps TRBD2 as D (6 bases). Sequenced: PBMCs. CDR3 residues: CASSSGGVSSYEQYF. The CDR3 coding sequence is TGTGCCAGCAGCTCCGGCGGGGTCAGCTCCTACGAGCAGTACTTC.